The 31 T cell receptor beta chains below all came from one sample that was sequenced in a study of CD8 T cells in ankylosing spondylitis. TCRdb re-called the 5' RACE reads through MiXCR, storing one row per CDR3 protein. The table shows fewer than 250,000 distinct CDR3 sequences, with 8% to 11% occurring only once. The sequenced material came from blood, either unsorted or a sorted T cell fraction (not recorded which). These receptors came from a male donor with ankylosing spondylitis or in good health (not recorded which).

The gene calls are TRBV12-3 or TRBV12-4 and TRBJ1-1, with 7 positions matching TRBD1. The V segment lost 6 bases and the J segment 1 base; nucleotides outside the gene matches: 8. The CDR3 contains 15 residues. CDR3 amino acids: CASRTQGRGNTEAFF. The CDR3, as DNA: TGTGCCAGCAGAACACAGGGGAGAGGGAACACTGAAGCTTTCTTT.

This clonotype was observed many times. CDR3 coding DNA: TGCAGTGCTCTGCGGAGCGGGGCAGCAGAGACCCAGTACTTC. Translated: CSALRSGAAETQYF. The rearrangement links TRBV20-1 to TRBJ2-5, with TRBD2 matching over 7 bases. The CDR3 extends over 14 amino acids. J was trimmed by 4 bases and V by 5 bases; bases with no gene match: 10. Looked up from germline, CDR1 is DFQATT and CDR2 is SNEGSKA (reference sequence).

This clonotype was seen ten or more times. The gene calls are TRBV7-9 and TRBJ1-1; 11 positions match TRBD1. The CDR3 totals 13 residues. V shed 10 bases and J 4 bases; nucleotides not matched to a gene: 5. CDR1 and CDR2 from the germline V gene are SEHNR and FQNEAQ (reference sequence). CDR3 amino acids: CATRTGGFTEAFF. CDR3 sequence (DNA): TGTGCCACGAGGACAGGGGGCTTCACTGAAGCTTTCTTT.

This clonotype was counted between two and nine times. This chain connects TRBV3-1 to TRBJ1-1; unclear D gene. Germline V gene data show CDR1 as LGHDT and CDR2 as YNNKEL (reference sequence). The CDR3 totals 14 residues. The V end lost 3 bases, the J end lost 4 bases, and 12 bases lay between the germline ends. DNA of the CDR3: TGTGCCAGCAGCCACCCGGGTATTCTCACTGAAGCTTTCTTT. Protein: CASSHPGILTEAFF.

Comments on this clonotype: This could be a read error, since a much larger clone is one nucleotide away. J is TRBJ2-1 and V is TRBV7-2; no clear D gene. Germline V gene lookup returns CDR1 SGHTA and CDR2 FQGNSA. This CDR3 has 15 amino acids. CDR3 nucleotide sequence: TGTGTCAGCAGCTTAGCTGGTGGCCTTGGGAATGAGCAGTTCTTC. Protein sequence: CVSSLAGGLGNEQFF.

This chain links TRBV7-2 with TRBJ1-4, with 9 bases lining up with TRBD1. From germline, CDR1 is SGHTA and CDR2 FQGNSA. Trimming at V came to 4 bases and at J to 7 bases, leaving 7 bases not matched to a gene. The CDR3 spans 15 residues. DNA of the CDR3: TGTGCCAGCAGCTCTCGACAGGGGGGTACTGAAAAACTGTTTTTT. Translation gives CASSSRQGGTEKLFF.

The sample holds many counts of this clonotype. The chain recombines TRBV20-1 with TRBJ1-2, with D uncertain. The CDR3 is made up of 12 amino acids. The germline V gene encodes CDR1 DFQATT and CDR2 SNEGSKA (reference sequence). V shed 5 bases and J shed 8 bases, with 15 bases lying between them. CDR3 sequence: CSAESGRVGYTF. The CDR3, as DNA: TGCAGTGCTGAGTCCGGGCGGGTAGGCTACACCTTC.

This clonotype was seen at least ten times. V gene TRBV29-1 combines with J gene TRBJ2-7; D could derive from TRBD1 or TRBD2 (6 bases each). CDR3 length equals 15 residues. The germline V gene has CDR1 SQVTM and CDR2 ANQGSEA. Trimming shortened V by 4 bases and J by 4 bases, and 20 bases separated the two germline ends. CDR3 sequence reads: CSVGGAAEGRYEQYF. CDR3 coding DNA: TGCAGCGTTGGGGGGGCGGCAGAAGGCCGGTACGAGCAGTACTTC.

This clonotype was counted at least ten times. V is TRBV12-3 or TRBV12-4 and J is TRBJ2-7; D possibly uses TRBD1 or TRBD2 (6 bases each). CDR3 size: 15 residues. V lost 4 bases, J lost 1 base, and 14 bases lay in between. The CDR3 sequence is CASSWGTGRSYEQYF. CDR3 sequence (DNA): TGTGCCAGCAGTTGGGGAACAGGGAGGTCCTACGAGCAGTACTTC.

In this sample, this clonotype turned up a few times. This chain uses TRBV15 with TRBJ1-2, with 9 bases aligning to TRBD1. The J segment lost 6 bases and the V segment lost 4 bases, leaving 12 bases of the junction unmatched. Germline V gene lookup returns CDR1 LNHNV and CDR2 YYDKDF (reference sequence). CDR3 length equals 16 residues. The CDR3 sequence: CATSTTGGVIGHGYTF. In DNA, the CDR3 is TGTGCCACCAGCACCACAGGGGGCGTTATTGGCCATGGCTACACCTTC.

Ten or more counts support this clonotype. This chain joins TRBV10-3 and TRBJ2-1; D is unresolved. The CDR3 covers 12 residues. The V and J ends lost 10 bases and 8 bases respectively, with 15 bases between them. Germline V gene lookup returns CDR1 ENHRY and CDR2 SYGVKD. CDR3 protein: CASHDPKDEQFF. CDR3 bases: TGTGCCAGCCACGACCCTAAGGATGAGCAGTTCTTC.

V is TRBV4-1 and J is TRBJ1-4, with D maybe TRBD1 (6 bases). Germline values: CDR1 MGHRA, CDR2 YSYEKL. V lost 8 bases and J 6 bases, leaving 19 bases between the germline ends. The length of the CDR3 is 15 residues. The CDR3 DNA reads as TGCGCCAGCCACCCCAGCAGGGGCTTCGATGAAAAACTGTTTTTT. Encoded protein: CASHPSRGFDEKLFF.

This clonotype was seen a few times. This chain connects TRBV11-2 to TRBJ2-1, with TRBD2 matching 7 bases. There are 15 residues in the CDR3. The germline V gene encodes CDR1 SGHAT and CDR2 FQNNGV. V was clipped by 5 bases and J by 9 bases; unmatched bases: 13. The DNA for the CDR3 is TGTGCCAGCAGCCCGGACCCCCACTCTAGCGGTGAGCAGTTCTTC. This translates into CASSPDPHSSGEQFF.

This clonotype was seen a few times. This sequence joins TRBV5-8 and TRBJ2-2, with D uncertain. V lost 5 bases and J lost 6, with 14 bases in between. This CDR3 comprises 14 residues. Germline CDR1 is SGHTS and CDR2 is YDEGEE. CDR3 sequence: CASRPATIAGELFF. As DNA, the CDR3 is TGTGCCAGCAGACCTGCAACGATCGCCGGGGAGCTGTTTTTT.

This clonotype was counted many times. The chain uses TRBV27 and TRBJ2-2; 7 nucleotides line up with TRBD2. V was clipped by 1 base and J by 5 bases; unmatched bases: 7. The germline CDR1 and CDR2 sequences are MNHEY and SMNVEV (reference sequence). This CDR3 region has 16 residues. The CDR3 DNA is TGTGCCAGCAGTTTATTCCTAGCGGCGGGTACCGGGGAGCTGTTTTTT. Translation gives CASSLFLAAGTGELFF.

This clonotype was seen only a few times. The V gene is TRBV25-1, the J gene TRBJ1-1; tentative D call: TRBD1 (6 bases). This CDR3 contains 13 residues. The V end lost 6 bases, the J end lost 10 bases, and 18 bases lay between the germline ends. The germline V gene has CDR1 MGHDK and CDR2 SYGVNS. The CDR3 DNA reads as TGTGCCAGCAGCGGACAAGCCCCCAGGGGAGCTTTCTTT. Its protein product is CASSGQAPRGAFF.

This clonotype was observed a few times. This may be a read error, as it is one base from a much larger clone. In nucleotides, the CDR3 is TGTGCCAGCACCCAAGACGAGTCGGTTAGCTCCTACAATGAGCAGTTCTTC. It translates to CASTQDESVSSYNEQFF. V usage is TRBV3-1 and J usage is TRBJ2-1, with D unresolved. From germline, CDR1 is LGHDT and CDR2 YNNKEL (reference sequence). This CDR3 region has 17 residues.

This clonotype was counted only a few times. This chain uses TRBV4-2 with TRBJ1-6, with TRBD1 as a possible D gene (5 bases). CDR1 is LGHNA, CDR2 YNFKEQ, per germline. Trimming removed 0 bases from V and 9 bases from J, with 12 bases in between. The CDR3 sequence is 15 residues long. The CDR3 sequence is CASSQDKGSGSPLHF. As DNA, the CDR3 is TGTGCCAGCAGCCAAGATAAGGGGTCAGGTTCACCCCTCCACTTT.

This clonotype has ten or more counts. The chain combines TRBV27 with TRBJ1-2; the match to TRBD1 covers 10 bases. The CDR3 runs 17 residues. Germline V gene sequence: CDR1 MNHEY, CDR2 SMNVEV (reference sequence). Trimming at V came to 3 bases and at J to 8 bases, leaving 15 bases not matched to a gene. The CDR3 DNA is TGTGCCAGCAGTTTCCGCAATTCCGGACAGGGGGGCAGCGGCTACACCTTC. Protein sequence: CASSFRNSGQGGSGYTF.

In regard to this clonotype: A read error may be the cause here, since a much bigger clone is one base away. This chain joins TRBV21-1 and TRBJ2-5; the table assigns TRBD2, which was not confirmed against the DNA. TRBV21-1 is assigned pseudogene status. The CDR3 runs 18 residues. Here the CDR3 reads CTSSTRLAGQEEGRTQYF. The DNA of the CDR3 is TGTACCAGCAGCACCAGACTAGCGGGACAGGAGGAGGGGCGGACCCAGTACTTC.

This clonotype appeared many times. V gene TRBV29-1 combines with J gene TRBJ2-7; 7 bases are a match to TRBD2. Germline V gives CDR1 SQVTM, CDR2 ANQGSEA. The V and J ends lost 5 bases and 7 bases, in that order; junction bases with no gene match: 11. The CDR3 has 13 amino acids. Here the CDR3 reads CSVLTGLGGEQYF. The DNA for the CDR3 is TGCAGCGTTCTCACAGGCCTGGGGGGGGAGCAGTACTTC.

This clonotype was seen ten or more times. The CDR3 loop is CSASTGLEDSYEQYF. DNA for the CDR3: TGCAGTGCTTCTACGGGACTAGAGGATTCCTACGAGCAGTACTTC. This chain links TRBV20-1 with TRBJ2-7; 8 positions match TRBD2. Trimming cost V 5 bases and J 1 base; bases outside gene matches: 10. Germline CDR1 reads DFQATT; CDR2 reads SNEGSKA (reference sequence). The CDR3 loop spans 15 amino acids.

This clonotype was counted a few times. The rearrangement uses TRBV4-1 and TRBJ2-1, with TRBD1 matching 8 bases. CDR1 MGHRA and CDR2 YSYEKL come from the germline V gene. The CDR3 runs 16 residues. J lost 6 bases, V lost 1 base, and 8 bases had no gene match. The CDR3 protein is CASSQVMTGDLNEQFF. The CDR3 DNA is TGCGCCAGCAGCCAAGTAATGACAGGGGACCTCAATGAGCAGTTCTTC.

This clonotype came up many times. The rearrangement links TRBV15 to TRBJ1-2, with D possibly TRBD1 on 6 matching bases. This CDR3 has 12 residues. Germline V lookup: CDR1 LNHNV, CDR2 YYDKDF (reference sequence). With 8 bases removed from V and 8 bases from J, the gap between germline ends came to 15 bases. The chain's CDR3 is CATLAGDGGYTF. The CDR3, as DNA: TGTGCCACCCTAGCAGGGGACGGAGGCTACACCTTC.

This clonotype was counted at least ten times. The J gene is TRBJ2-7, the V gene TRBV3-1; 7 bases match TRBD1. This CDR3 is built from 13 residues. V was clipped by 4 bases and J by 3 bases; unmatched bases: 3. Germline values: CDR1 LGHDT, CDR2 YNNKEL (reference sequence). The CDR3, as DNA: TGTGCCAGCAGCCCTTGGGACAGCTACGAGCAGTACTTC. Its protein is CASSPWDSYEQYF.

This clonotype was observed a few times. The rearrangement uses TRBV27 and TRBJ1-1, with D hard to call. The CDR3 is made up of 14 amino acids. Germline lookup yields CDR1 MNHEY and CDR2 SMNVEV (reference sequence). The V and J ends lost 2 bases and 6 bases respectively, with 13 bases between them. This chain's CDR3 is CASSLTDITSEAFF. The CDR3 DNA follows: TGTGCCAGCAGTTTAACCGACATAACGTCTGAAGCTTTCTTT.

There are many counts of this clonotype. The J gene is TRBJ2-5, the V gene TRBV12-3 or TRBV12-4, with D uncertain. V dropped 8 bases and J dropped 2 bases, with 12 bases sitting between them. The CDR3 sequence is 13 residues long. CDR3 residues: CASGRRRQETQYF. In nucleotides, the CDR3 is TGTGCCAGCGGTCGGCGGAGACAAGAGACCCAGTACTTC.

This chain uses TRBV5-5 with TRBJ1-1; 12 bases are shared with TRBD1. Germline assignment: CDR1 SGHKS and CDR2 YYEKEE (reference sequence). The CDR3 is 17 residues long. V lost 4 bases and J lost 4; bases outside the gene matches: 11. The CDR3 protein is CASSRGTGGEFSTEAFF. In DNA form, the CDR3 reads TGTGCCAGCAGCCGGGGGACAGGGGGCGAGTTCAGCACTGAAGCTTTCTTT.

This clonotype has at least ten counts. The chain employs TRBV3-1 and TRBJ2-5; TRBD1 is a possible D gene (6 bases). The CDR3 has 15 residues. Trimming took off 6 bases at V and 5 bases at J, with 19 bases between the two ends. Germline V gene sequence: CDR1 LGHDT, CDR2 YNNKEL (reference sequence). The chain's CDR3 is CASSQLYRVGETQYF. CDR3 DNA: TGTGCCAGCAGTCAACTCTACAGGGTCGGGGAGACCCAGTACTTC.

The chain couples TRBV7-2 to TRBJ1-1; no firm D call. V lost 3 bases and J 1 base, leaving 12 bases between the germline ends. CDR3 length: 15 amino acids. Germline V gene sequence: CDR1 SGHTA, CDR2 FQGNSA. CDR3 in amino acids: CASSFSRTANTEAFF. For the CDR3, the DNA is TGTGCCAGCAGCTTTTCCCGGACTGCGAACACTGAAGCTTTCTTT.

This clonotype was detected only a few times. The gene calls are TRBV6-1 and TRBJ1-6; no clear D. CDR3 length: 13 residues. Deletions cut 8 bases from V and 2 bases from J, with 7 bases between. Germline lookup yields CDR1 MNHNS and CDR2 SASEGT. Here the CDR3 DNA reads TGTGCCAGCCGCGACCCCTATAATTCACCCCTCCACTTT. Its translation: CASRDPYNSPLHF.